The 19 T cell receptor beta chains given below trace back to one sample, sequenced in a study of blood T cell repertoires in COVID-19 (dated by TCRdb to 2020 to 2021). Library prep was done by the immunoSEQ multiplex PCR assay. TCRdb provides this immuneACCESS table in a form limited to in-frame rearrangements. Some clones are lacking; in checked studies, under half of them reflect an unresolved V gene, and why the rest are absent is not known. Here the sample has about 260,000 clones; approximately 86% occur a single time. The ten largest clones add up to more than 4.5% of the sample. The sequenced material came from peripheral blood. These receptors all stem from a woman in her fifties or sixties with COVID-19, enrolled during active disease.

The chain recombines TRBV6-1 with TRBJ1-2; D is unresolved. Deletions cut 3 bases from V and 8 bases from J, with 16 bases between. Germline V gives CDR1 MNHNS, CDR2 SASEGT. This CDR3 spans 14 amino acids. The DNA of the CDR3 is TGTGCCAGCAGTGAGAACAACAAACTATCCGGCTACACCTTC. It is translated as CASSENNKLSGYTF.

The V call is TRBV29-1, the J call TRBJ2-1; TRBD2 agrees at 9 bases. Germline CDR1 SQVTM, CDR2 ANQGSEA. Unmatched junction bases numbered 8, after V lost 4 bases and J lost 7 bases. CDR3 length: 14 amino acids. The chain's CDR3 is CSVGGGRAWNEQFF. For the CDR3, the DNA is TGCAGCGTTGGAGGCGGGAGGGCCTGGAATGAGCAGTTCTTC.

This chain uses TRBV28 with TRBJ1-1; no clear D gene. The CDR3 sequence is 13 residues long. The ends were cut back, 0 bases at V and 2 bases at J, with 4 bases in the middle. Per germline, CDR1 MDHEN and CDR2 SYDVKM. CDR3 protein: CASSLWRNTEAFF. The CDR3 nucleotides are TGTGCCAGCAGTTTATGGAGAAACACTGAAGCTTTCTTT.

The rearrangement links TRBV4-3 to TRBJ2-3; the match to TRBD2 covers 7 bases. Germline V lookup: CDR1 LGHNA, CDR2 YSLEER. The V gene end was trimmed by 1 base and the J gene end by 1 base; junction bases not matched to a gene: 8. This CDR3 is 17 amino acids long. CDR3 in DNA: TGCGCCAGCAGCCAAGGCGGCGGGAGTGGGGGCACAGATACGCAGTATTTT. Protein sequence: CASSQGGGSGGTDTQYF.

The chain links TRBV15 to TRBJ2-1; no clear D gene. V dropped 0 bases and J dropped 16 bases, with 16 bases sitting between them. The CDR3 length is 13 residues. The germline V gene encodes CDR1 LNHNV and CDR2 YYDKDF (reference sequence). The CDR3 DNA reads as TGTGCCACCAGCAGAGACGTCTTAACTTGGTACTTCTTC. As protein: CATSRDVLTWYFF.

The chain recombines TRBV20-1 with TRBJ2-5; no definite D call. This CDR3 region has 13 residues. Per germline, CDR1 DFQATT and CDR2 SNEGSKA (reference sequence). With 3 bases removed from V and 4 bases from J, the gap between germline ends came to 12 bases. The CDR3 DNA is TGCAGTGCTAGTGGTGTTAACATAGAGACCCAGTACTTC. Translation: CSASGVNIETQYF.

CDR3: CASRAGTSANEQFF. The CDR3 nucleotides are TGTGCCAGCAGGGCCGGGACTAGCGCTAATGAGCAGTTCTTC. The chain uses TRBV6-5 and TRBJ2-1; 10 bases agree with TRBD2. The CDR3 has 14 residues. Germline trimming cut 6 bases from V and 7 bases from J; bases unmatched to any gene: 6. Germline V gene sequence: CDR1 MNHEY, CDR2 SVGAGI.

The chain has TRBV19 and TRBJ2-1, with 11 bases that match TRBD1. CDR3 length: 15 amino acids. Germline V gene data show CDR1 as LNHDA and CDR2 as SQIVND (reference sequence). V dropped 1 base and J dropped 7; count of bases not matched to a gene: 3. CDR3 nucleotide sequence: TGTGCCAGTAGTATAGTCGGGACAGGGGGGAATGAGCAGTTCTTC. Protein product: CASSIVGTGGNEQFF.

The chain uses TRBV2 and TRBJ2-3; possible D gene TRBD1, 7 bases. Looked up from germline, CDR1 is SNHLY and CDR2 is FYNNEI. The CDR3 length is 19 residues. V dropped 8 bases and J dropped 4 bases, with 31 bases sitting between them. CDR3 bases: TGTGCCAGCCTGGGAGGATCACAACAGGGACAGCACGGGGCAGATACGCAGTATTTT. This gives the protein CASLGGSQQGQHGADTQYF.

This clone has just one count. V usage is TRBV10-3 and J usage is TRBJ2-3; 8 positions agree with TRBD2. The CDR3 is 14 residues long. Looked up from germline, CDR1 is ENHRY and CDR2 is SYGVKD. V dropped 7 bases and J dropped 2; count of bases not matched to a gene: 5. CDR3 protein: CAITAGGSTDTQYF. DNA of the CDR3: TGTGCCATCACGGCGGGAGGATCCACAGATACGCAGTATTTT.

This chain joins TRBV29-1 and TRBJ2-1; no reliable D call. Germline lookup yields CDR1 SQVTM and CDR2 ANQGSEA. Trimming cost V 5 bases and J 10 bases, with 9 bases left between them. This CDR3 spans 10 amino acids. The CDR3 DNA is TGCAGCGTTTCCACTATAGAGCAGTTCTTC. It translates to CSVSTIEQFF.

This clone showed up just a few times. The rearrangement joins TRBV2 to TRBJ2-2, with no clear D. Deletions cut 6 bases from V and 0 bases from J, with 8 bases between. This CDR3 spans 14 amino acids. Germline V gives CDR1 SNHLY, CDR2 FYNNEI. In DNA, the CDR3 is TGTGCCAGCAGGACACAGACGAACACCGGGGAGCTGTTTTTT. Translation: CASRTQTNTGELFF.

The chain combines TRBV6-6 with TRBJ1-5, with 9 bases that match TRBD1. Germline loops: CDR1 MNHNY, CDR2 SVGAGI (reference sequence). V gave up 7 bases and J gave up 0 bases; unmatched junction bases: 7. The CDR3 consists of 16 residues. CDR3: CASTRTGENSNQPQHF. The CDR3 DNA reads TGTGCCAGCACCAGGACAGGGGAAAATAGCAATCAGCCCCAGCATTTT.

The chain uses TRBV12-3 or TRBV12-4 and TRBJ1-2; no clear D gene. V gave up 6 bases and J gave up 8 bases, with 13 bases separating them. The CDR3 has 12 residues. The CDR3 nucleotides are TGTGCCAGCAGCTATAGCCCACTCGGCTACACCTTC. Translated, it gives CASSYSPLGYTF.

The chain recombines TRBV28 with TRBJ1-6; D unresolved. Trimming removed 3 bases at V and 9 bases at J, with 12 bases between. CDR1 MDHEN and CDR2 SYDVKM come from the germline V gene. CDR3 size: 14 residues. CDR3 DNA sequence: TGTGCCAGCAGTTTGCGGCGGCGGGGTTCACCCCTCCACTTT. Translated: CASSLRRRGSPLHF.

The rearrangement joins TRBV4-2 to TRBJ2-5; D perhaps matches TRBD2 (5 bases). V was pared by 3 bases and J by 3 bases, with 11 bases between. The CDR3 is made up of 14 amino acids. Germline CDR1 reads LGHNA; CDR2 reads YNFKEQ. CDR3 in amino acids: CASSQGSGEETQYF. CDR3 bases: TGTGCCAGCAGCCAGGGAAGCGGAGAAGAGACCCAGTACTTC.

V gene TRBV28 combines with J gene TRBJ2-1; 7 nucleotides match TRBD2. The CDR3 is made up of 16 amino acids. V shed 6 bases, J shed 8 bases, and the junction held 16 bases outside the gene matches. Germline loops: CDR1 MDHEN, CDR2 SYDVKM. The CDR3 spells CASRGFGGGPGDEQFF. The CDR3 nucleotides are TGTGCCAGCAGGGGGTTCGGGGGAGGGCCTGGCGATGAGCAGTTCTTC. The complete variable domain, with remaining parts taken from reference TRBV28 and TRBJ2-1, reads DVKVTQSSRYLVKRTGEKVFLECVQDMDHENMFWYRQDPGLGLRLIYFSYDVKMKEKGDIPEGYSVSREKKERFSLILESASTNQTSMYLCASRGFGGGPGDEQFFGPGTRLTVL.

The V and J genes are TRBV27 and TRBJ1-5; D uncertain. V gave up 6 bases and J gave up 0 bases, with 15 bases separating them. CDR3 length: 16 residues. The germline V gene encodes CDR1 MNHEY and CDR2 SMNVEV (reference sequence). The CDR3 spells CASRMFWGGSNQPQHF. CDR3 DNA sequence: TGTGCCAGCAGAATGTTTTGGGGAGGTAGCAATCAGCCCCAGCATTTT.

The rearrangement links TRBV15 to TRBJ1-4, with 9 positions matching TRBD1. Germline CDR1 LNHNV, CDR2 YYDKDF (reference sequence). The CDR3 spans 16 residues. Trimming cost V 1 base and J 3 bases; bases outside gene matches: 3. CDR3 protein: CATSRGTGVSNEKLFF. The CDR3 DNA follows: TGTGCCACCAGCAGAGGGACAGGGGTTTCTAATGAAAAACTGTTTTTT.